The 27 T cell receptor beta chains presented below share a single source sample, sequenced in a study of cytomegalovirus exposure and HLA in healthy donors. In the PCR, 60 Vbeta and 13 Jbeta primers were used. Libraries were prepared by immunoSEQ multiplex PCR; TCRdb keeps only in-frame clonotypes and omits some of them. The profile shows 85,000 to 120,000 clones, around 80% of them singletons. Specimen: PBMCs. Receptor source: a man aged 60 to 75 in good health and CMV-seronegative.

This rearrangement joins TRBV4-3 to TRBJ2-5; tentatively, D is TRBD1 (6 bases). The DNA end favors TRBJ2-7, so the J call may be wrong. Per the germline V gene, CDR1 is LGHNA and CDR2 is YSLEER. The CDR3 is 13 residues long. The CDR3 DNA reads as TGCGCCAGCAGCCAATTTAGGGGGTACGAGCAGTACTTC. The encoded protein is CASSQFRGYEQYF.

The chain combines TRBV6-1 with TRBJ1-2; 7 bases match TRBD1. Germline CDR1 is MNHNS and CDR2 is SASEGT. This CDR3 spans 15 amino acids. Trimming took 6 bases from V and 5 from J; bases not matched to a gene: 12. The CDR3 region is CASRYTGVLDYGYTF. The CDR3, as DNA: TGTGCCAGCAGGTATACAGGGGTACTGGATTATGGCTACACCTTC.

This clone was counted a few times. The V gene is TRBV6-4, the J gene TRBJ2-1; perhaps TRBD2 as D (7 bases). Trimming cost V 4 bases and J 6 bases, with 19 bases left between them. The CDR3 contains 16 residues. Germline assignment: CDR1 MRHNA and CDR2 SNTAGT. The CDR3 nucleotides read TGTGCCAGCAGTGTCGAGGGGGGGGCGAGCTCCAATGAGCAGTTCTTC. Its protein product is CASSVEGGASSNEQFF.

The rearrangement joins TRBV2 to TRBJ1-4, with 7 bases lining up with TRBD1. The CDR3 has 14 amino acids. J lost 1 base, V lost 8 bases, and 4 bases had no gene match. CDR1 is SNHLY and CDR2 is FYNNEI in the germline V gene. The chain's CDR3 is CASRYRGTNEKLFF. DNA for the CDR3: TGTGCCAGCCGGTACAGGGGAACTAATGAAAAACTGTTTTTT.

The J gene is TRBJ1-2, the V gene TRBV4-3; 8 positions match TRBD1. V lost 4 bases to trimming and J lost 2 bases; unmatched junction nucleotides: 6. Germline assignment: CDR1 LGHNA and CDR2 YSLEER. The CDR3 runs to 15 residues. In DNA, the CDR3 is TGCGCCAGCAGCCTTAGAGGACAGGGAAACTATGGCTACACCTTC. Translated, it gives CASSLRGQGNYGYTF.

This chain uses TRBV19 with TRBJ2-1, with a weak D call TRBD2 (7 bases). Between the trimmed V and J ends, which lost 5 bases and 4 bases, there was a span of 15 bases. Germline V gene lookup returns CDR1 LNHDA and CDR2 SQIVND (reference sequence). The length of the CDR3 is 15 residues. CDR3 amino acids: CASSLGGGLYNEQFF. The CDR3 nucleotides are TGTGCCAGTAGTCTGGGGGGGGGCTTGTACAATGAGCAGTTCTTC.

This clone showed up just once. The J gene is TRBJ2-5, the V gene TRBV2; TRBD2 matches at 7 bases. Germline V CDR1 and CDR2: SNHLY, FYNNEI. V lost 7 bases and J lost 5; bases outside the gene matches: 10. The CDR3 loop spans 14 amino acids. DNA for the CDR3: TGTGCCAGCACCCGAGGGACTATCGGGGAGACCCAGTACTTC. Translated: CASTRGTIGETQYF.

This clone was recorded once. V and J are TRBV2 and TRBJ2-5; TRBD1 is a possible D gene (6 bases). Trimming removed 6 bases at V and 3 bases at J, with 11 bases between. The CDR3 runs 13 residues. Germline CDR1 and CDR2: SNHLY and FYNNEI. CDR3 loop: CASSRTAKETQYF. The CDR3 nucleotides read TGTGCCAGCAGCCGGACAGCTAAAGAGACCCAGTACTTC.

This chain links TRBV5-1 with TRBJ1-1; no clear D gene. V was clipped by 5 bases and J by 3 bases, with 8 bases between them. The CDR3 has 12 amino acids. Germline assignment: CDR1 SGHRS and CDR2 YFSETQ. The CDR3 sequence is CASRYEDTEAFF. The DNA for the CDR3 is TGCGCCAGCAGATATGAGGACACTGAAGCTTTCTTT.

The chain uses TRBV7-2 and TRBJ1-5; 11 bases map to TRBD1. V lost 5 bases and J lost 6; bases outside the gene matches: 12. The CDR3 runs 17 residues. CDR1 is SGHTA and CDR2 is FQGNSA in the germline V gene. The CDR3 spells CASSVGQGAYGGQPQHF. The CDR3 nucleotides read TGTGCCAGCAGCGTTGGACAGGGGGCGTATGGAGGTCAGCCCCAGCATTTT.

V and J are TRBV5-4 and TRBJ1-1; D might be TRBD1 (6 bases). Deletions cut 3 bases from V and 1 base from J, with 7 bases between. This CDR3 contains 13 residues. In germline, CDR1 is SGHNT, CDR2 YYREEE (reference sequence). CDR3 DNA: TGTGCCAGCAGCTCGACAGGGAACACTGAAGCTTTCTTT. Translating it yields CASSSTGNTEAFF. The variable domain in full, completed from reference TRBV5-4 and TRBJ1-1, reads ETGVTQSPTHLIKTRGQQVTLRCSSQSGHNTVSWYQQALGQGPQFIFQYYREEENGRGNFPPRFSGLQFPNYSSELNVNALELDDSALYLCASSSTGNTEAFFGQGTRLTVV.

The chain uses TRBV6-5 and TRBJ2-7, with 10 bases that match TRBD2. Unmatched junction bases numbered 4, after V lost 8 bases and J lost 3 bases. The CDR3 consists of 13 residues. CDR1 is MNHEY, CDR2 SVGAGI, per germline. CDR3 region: CASGRTSGYEQYF. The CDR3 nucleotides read TGTGCCAGCGGCCGGACTAGCGGCTACGAGCAGTACTTC.

The DNA of the CDR3 is TGTGCCAGCAGTACGAGCGGGGGGGCCACAGATACGCAGTATTTT. It encodes CASSTSGGATDTQYF. The chain uses TRBV6-5 and TRBJ2-3; 10 bases agree with TRBD2. The CDR3 is made up of 15 amino acids. Germline CDR1 MNHEY, CDR2 SVGAGI. The trim removed 5 bases at V and 2 bases at J, leaving 4 bases unmatched.

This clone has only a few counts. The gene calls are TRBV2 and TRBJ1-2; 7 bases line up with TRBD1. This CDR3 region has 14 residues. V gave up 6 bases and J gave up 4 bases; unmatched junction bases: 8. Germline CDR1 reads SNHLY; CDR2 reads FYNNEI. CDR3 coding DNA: TGTGCCAGCAGCCCAGAGACAGGGCCCTATGGCTACACCTTC. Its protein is CASSPETGPYGYTF. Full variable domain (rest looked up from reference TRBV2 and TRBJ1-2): EPEVTQTPSHQVTQMGQEVILRCVPISNHLYFYWYRQILGQKVEFLVSFYNNEISEKSEIFDDQFSVERPDGSNFTLKIRSTKLEDSAMYFCASSPETGPYGYTFGSGTRLTVV.

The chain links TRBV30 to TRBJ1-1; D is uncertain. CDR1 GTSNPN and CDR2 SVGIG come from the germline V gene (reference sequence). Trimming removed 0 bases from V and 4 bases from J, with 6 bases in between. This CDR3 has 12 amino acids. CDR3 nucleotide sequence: TGTGCCTGGAGTGTCATTTTCACTGAAGCTTTCTTT. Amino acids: CAWSVIFTEAFF.

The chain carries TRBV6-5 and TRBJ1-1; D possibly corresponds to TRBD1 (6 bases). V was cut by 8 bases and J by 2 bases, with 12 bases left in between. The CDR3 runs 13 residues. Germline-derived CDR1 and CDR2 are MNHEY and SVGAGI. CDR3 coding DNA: TGTGCCAGCCCACCGGGACACAACACTGAAGCTTTCTTT. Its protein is CASPPGHNTEAFF.

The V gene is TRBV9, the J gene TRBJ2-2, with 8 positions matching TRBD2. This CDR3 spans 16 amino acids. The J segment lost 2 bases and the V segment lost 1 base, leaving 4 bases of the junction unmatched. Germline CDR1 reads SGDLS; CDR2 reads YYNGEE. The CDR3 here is CASSVQRGTNTGELFF. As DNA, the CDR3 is TGTGCCAGCAGCGTACAGCGGGGGACCAACACCGGGGAGCTGTTTTTT.

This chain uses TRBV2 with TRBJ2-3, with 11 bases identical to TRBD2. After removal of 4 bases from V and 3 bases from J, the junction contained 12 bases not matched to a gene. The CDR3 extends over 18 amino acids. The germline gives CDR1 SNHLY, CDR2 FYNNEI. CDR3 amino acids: CASSGIIAGGSETDTQYF. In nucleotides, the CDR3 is TGTGCCAGCAGTGGCATAATAGCGGGGGGGAGCGAGACAGATACGCAGTATTTT.

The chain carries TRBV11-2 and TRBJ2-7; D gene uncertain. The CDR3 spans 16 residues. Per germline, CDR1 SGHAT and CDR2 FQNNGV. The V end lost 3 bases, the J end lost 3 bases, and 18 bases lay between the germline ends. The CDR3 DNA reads TGTGCCAGCAGCTTTCCCGCCTGGGCAGGTGGCTACGAGCAGTACTTC. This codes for CASSFPAWAGGYEQYF.

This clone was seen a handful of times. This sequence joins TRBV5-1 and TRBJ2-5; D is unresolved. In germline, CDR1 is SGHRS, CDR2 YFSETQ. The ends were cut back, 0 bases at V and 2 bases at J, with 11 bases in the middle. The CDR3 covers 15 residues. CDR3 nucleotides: TGCGCCAGCAGCTTGGAACCCGCCGGGCAAGAGACCCAGTACTTC. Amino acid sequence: CASSLEPAGQETQYF.

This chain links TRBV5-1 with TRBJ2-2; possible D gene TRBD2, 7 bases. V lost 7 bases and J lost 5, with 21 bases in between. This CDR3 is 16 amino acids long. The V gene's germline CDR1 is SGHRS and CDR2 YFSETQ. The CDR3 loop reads CASRSFGGPKTGELFF. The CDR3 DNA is TGCGCCAGCCGTAGTTTCGGGGGGCCAAAAACCGGGGAGCTGTTTTTT.

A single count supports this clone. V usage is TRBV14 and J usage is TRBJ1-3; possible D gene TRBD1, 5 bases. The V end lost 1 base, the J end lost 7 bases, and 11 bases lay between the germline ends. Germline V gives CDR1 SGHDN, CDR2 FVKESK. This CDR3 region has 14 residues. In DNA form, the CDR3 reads TGTGCCAGCAGCCAAGCCCAGGGTAGGAACACCATATATTTT. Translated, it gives CASSQAQGRNTIYF.

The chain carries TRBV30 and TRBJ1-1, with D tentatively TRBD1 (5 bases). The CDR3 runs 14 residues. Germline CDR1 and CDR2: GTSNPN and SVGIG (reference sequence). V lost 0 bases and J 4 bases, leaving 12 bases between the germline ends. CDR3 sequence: CAWSVSGGGTEAFF. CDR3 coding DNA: TGTGCCTGGAGTGTATCCGGGGGAGGCACTGAAGCTTTCTTT.

The CDR3 sequence: CASSRPYEGDTQYF. The CDR3 DNA sequence: TGTGCCAGCAGCCGCCCCTACGAGGGAGATACGCAGTATTTT. The V gene is TRBV7-2, the J gene TRBJ2-3; tentatively, D is TRBD2 (5 bases). Trimming left V 5 bases short and J 5 bases short, with 14 bases between. This CDR3 has 14 residues. In germline, CDR1 is SGHTA, CDR2 FQGNSA.

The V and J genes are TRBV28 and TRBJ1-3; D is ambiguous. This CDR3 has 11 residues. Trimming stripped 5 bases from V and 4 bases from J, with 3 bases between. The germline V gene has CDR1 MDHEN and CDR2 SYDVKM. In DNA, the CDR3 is TGTGCCAGCAGTCTAGGAAACACCATATATTTT. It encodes CASSLGNTIYF.

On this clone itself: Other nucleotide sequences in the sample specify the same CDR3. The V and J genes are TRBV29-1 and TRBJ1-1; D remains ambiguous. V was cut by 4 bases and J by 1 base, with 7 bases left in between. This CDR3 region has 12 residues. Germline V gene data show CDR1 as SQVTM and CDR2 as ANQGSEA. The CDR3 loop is CSVVRGNTEAFF. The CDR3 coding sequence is TGCAGCGTTGTCCGGGGGAACACTGAAGCTTTCTTT.

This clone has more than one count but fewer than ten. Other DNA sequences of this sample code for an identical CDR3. CDR3 sequence reads: CASSPGQGNQPQHF. For the CDR3, the DNA is TGCGCCAGCAGCCCGGGACAGGGGAATCAGCCCCAGCATTTT. V and J are TRBV5-1 and TRBJ1-5, with 10 positions matching TRBD1. J lost 4 bases, V lost 4 bases, and 2 bases had no gene match. The CDR3 has 14 residues. CDR1 SGHRS and CDR2 YFSETQ come from the germline V gene. Based on the CDR3 plus reference TRBV5-1 and TRBJ1-5, the full variable domain is KAGVTQTPRYLIKTRGQQVTLSCSPISGHRSVSWYQQTPGQGLQFLFEYFSETQRNKGNFPGRFSGRQFSNSRSEMNVSTLELGDSALYLCASSPGQGNQPQHFGDGTRLSIL.